Listed below are T cell receptor beta chains from one sample, sequenced in a study of T cell repertoires in cytomegalovirus infection. TCRdb re-analysed the reads in MiXCR, keeping a single row per CDR3 protein. The sample shows around 530,000 distinct CDR3 sequences, about a quarter of them seen only once. Sequences were obtained from PBMCs. Receptors originate from a human donor in good health (CMV status not recorded). Some clones in this sample may be carry-over from other donors' samples. CDR3s include the opening cysteine and the closing phenylalanine or tryptophan. The D gene is left open where the match is weak. Some rows mark clone size as missing; the rest say once, few, many or name a class of expanded clone.

V,size,J,D,DNA,CDR3
TRBV18,-,TRBJ2-3,-,TGTGCCAGCTCACCACCGCGCGGAGCTTCTACCACAGATACGCAGTATTTT,CASSPPRGASTTDTQYF
TRBV20-1,-,TRBJ2-1,TRBD2,TGCAGTGCTAGTGAAAAAACTAGCGGGAGGAGCAATGAGCAGTTCTTC,CSASEKTSGRSNEQFF
TRBV15,-,TRBJ2-2,-,TGTGCCACCAGCAGAGGTTCAAGTCGAACCGGGGAGCTGTTTTTT,CATSRGSSRTGELFF
TRBV5-1,-,TRBJ2-4,-,TGCGCCAGCAGCTTGGGGTCAGACAACATTCAGTACTTC,CASSLGSDNIQYF
TRBV7-8,-,TRBJ2-3,TRBD1,TGTGCCAGCAGCTCCCTGGGGACAGGGGTGAATACGCAGTATTTT,CASSSLGTGVNTQYF
TRBV28,-,TRBJ2-1,TRBD2,TGTGCCAGCATTGATGGGACTAGCGGGAGGAAACAGTTCTTC,CASIDGTSGRKQFF
TRBV20-1,once,TRBJ1-2,TRBD1,TGCAGTGCTAGAGATCAAACAGGGGGAGACTATGGCTACACCTTC,CSARDQTGGDYGYTF
TRBV7-9,-,TRBJ2-3,TRBD2,TGTGCCAGCAGTACTAGCGAAGATACGCAGTATTTT,CASSTSEDTQYF
TRBV19,few,TRBJ2-5,-,TGTGCCATCCCGACAGGGAGGGAGACCCAGTACTTC,CAIPTGRETQYF
TRBV12-3/TRBV12-4,-,TRBJ1-5,-,TGTGCCAGCAGTCCGGGACACACAAGTCAGCCCCAGCATTTT,CASSPGHTSQPQHF
TRBV7-9,-,TRBJ1-3,-,TGTGCCAGCAGCTTAACGGGAACCTCTGGAAACACCATATATTTT,CASSLTGTSGNTIYF
TRBV6-5,-,TRBJ1-1,-,TGTGCCAGCAGCCGGCTCGGCAAATGGCACTTT,CASSRLGKWHF
TRBV5-8,-,TRBJ1-2,-,TGTGCCAGCAGCTTGGATGTAGGAAGATATGGCTACACCTTC,CASSLDVGRYGYTF
TRBV6-2/TRBV6-3,few,TRBJ2-1,-,TGTGCCAGCAATCGTCGGGGGAGGAATGAGCAGTTCTTC,CASNRRGRNEQFF
TRBV5-4,-,TRBJ2-6,-,TGTGCCAGCAGAACTGAGACTACTCTCTCTGGGGCCAACGTCCTGACTTTC,CASRTETTLSGANVLTF
TRBV7-6,-,TRBJ2-7,TRBD2,TGTGCCAGCAGCTCGGGGAGGGCGTACGAGCAGTACTTC,CASSSGRAYEQYF
TRBV19,-,TRBJ1-2,-,TGTGCCAGTAGTATTAACAGGGAGGTCGGTGGCTACACCTTC,CASSINREVGGYTF
TRBV20-1,-,TRBJ2-1,-,TGCAGTGCTAGCCAGCGGAGGTCCTACAATGAGCAGTTCTTC,CSASQRRSYNEQFF
TRBV19,few,TRBJ1-2,TRBD1,TGTGCCAGTAGTACCTCCGACAGGGACCTTTTGGACTATGGCTACACCTTC,CASSTSDRDLLDYGYTF
TRBV7-2,many,TRBJ2-3,TRBD2,TGTGCCAGCAGCTTTTCTAGCGGGAGTGAGACGCAGTATTTT,CASSFSSGSETQYF
TRBV6-2/TRBV6-3,few,TRBJ1-1,TRBD1,TGTGCCAGCAGAACAGGGGGGATGGACACTGAAGCTTTCTTT,CASRTGGMDTEAFF
TRBV10-3,few,TRBJ1-1,TRBD1,TGTGCCATCAGTTCCCGACAGGGCGAAACTGAAGCTTTCTTT,CAISSRQGETEAFF
TRBV24-1,-,TRBJ1-5,-,TGTGCCACCAGTGACCAGAAACTCGGGGGCAATCAGCCCCAGCATTTT,CATSDQKLGGNQPQHF
TRBV7-3,many,TRBJ2-1,-,TGTGCCAGCAGCTTAACGGCCAAGGACAATGAGCAGTTCTTC,CASSLTAKDNEQFF
TRBV30,-,TRBJ1-4,-,TGTGCCTGGAGCCCTCGATTTCTTGAAGGGAAACTGTTTTTT,CAWSPRFLEGKLFF
TRBV9,-,TRBJ2-5,TRBD1,TGTGCCAGCAGCGTCTCTACGGGACAGGCAATGGAGACCCAGTACTTC,CASSVSTGQAMETQYF
TRBV6-2/TRBV6-3,-,TRBJ2-1,-,TGTGCCAGCAGTTACCCGGATAATTACCGGGGCAATGAGCAGTTCTTC,CASSYPDNYRGNEQFF
TRBV6-2/TRBV6-3,few,TRBJ1-1,TRBD1,TGTGCCAGCAGTCTCCGGGACAGGGGGGTGAACACTGAAGCTTTCTTT,CASSLRDRGVNTEAFF
TRBV4-3,few,TRBJ2-1,TRBD2,TGCGCCAGCAGCCAAGTTCTTATACTAGCGTCCGCTCGGGGGGACAATGAGCAGTTCTTC,CASSQVLILASARGDNEQFF
TRBV7-6,-,TRBJ2-1,-,TGTGCTGGCGCGGAAAGCTCCTACAATGAGCAGTTCTTC,CAGAESSYNEQFF
TRBV7-8,many,TRBJ2-1,-,TGTGCCAGCAGCCTATGGATAGATGAGCAGTTCTTC,CASSLWIDEQFF
TRBV7-2,many,TRBJ2-1,TRBD2,TGTGCCAGCAGCTTAGTATCGGGGCTAGCGGGAACCTACAATGAGCAGTTCTTC,CASSLVSGLAGTYNEQFF
TRBV11-2,few,TRBJ2-1,TRBD2,TGTGCCAGCCGGCGGGCTAGCGGGAGTTTTTCCTACAATGAGCAGTTCTTC,CASRRASGSFSYNEQFF
TRBV12-3/TRBV12-4,few,TRBJ2-4,TRBD1,TGTGCCAGCAGTAACAGGGGGCCGGAAAACATTCAGTACTTC,CASSNRGPENIQYF
TRBV14,few,TRBJ2-3,TRBD1,TGTGCCAGCAGCCCCTCGGGACAGAGAGATACGCAGTATTTT,CASSPSGQRDTQYF
TRBV12-3/TRBV12-4,many,TRBJ1-3,-,TGTGCCAGCAGTTTTGCACACACCATATATTTT,CASSFAHTIYF
TRBV11-3,few,TRBJ1-2,-,TGTGCCAGCAGCTTAACGGGGGCCGGGGGGCGCGTTAACTATGGCTACACCTTC,CASSLTGAGGRVNYGYTF
TRBV7-6,-,TRBJ2-2,TRBD2,TGTGCCAGCAGGCGGACTAGCGGGAGGGAACCTAACACCGGGGAGCTGTTTTTT,CASRRTSGREPNTGELFF
TRBV12-3/TRBV12-4,-,TRBJ2-5,TRBD2,TGTGCCAGCAGCCCCTCACTAGCGGGAGAGGGGACCCAGTACTTC,CASSPSLAGEGTQYF
TRBV7-9,few,TRBJ2-1,-,TGTGCCAGCAGCTTAGTCGGGGGAAGCGAGCAGTTCTTC,CASSLVGGSEQFF
TRBV7-8,few,TRBJ2-1,TRBD1,TGTGCCAGCAGCTACCGGACAGGGCGCTATGAGCAGTTCTTC,CASSYRTGRYEQFF
TRBV7-6,many,TRBJ1-1,-,TGTGCCAGCAGCGCACCGACAGGGAACACTGAAGCTTTCTTT,CASSAPTGNTEAFF
TRBV7-2,few,TRBJ2-7,TRBD2,TGTGCCAGCAGCTTAATGCGGGAGGGCTACGAGCAGTACTTC,CASSLMREGYEQYF
TRBV28,-,TRBJ2-2,TRBD2,TGTGCCAGCAGGACTAGCGGAGTTAACACCGGGGAGCTGTTTTTT,CASRTSGVNTGELFF
TRBV7-6,few,TRBJ2-3,TRBD2,TGTGCCAGCAGCTCGGGACTAGCGGGAACAGATACGCAGTATTTT,CASSSGLAGTDTQYF
TRBV20-1,-,TRBJ2-1,-,TGCAGTGCTACCAAGACTAGTGGGGTTTACAATGAGCAGTTCTTC,CSATKTSGVYNEQFF
TRBV28,-,TRBJ1-4,-,TGTGCCAGCAGTTTCAGGGTGACTAATGAAAAACTGTTTTTT,CASSFRVTNEKLFF
TRBV4-1,-,TRBJ1-3,-,TGCGCCAGCAGCCAAGCGGCGCCAGCCGGAAACACCATATATTTT,CASSQAAPAGNTIYF
TRBV2,few,TRBJ1-4,TRBD1,TGTGCCAAGAGACCGGGACAGGCTAATGAAAAACTGTTTTTT,CAKRPGQANEKLFF
TRBV18,-,TRBJ1-6,-,TGTGCCAGCTCACCAGGGAACTCAGCTCTCGTTTCTCCCCTCCACTTT,CASSPGNSALVSPLHF
TRBV7-2,many,TRBJ1-2,-,TGTGCCAGCAGCCCCGGGAGGCAGAATTATGGCTACACCTTC,CASSPGRQNYGYTF
TRBV6-2/TRBV6-3,-,TRBJ2-7,TRBD1,TGTGCCAGCAGAAGAATCCGGGACAGGGGGGGCCTCGAGCAGTACTTC,CASRRIRDRGGLEQYF
TRBV7-6,many,TRBJ2-3,TRBD2,TGTGCTAGCAGTCCTAGGGCGGGAGGGCCCGCAGATACGCAGTATTTT,CASSPRAGGPADTQYF
TRBV4-1,-,TRBJ2-2,-,TGCGCCAGCAGCCAAATATCGCGGAGAATTACCGGGGAGCTGTTTTTT,CASSQISRRITGELFF
TRBV10-3,few,TRBJ2-1,TRBD2,TGTGCCACCAGGGGAGCGGGAGTTGGCAATGAGCAGTTCTTC,CATRGAGVGNEQFF
TRBV7-2,once,TRBJ2-5,TRBD2,TGTGCCAGCAGCTTATTTAGCGGGATTAGGGAGACCCAGTACTTC,CASSLFSGIRETQYF
TRBV7-9,-,TRBJ2-5,TRBD1,TGTGCCAGCAGCATCCCCAGGGGGCTCGAAGAGACCCAGTACTTC,CASSIPRGLEETQYF